Presented here are 23 T cell receptor beta chains from one specimen sequenced in a study of PD-1 blockade in classical Hodgkin lymphoma. The data were produced by immunoSEQ multiplex PCR, yet TCRdb's version contains in-frame clones alone and is incomplete. The sample has just under 40,000 clones; about three quarters are singletons. Time point noted: cycle 4 day 1 (C4D1), after more than five weeks of nivolumab. Exposure to brentuximab vedotin varied, and each patient had relapsed following autologous stem cell transplantation. Sequencing was performed on peripheral blood mononuclear cells (PBMCs), taken before the fourth cycle of nivolumab. These TCRs come from a human donor with classical Hodgkin lymphoma.

CDR3 nucleotide sequence: TGTGCCAGCAGCTTAGTTGAGGGATCCAACGAGCAGTACTTC. Residues: CASSLVEGSNEQYF. This sequence joins TRBV7-8 and TRBJ2-7; the D gene is possibly TRBD2 (5 bases). Trimming took 1 base from V and 5 from J, leaving 12 bases between them. The germline gives CDR1 SGHVS, CDR2 FQNEAQ. The CDR3 has 14 amino acids.

V gene TRBV11-1 combines with J gene TRBJ2-7; D may be TRBD1 or TRBD2 (5 bases each). CDR3 length equals 14 residues. The germline V gene has CDR1 SGHAT and CDR2 FQDESV (reference sequence). Trimming removed 5 bases from V and 7 bases from J, with 18 bases in between. Written as DNA, the CDR3 is TGTGCCAGCAGCACCGGGGCGGCGCCGAGGGAGCAGTACTTC. Protein sequence: CASSTGAAPREQYF.

The gene calls are TRBV7-2 and TRBJ1-2; tentatively, D is TRBD1 (5 bases). The V and J ends lost 1 base and 2 bases respectively, with 8 bases between them. CDR3 length: 14 amino acids. The germline gives CDR1 SGHTA, CDR2 FQGNSA. The CDR3 DNA reads TGTGCCAGCAGCTTAGGGGGCGCGAACTATGGCTACACCTTC. Its translation is CASSLGGANYGYTF.

V usage is TRBV28 and J usage is TRBJ1-2; tentative D call: TRBD1 (5 bases). Germline V gene data show CDR1 as MDHEN and CDR2 as SYDVKM. The CDR3 totals 13 residues. V gave up 8 bases and J gave up 5 bases, with 15 bases separating them. The CDR3 spells CASSLRGTYGYTF. Written as DNA, the CDR3 is TGTGCCAGCTCCCTAAGAGGGACTTATGGCTACACCTTC.

The chain couples TRBV6-6 to TRBJ2-3; TRBD1 is a possible D gene (6 bases). Between the trimmed V and J ends, which lost 10 bases and 0 bases, there was a span of 17 bases. Germline assignment: CDR1 MNHNY and CDR2 SVGAGI (reference sequence). This CDR3 has 15 amino acids. The CDR3 spells CATRGRTVSTDTQYF. CDR3 sequence (DNA): TGTGCCACCCGAGGGCGGACAGTTAGCACAGATACGCAGTATTTT.

The chain recombines TRBV5-1 with TRBJ2-1; D is perhaps TRBD1 (5 bases). This CDR3 has 15 amino acids. V was pared by 4 bases and J by 5 bases, with 16 bases between. Germline V CDR1 and CDR2: SGHRS, YFSETQ. Written as DNA, the CDR3 is TGCGCCAGCAGCGATCACAGGAGACCTAACAATGAGCAGTTCTTC. This encodes CASSDHRRPNNEQFF.

This clone was seen only a few times. The rearrangement uses TRBV25-1 and TRBJ1-3; D uncertain. Germline CDR1 MGHDK, CDR2 SYGVNS. CDR3 length: 12 residues. V was clipped by 8 bases and J by 0 bases, with 5 bases between them. CDR3 coding DNA: TGTGCCAGCCGGGGCTCTGGAAACACCATATATTTT. This translates into CASRGSGNTIYF.

J is TRBJ2-7 and V is TRBV7-2; D not resolved. CDR1 SGHTA and CDR2 FQGNSA come from the germline V gene. V was clipped by 3 bases and J by 7 bases, with 13 bases between them. The CDR3 length is 13 residues. The CDR3 loop reads CASSFNGPREQYF. DNA of the CDR3: TGTGCCAGCAGCTTCAATGGGCCGCGGGAGCAGTACTTC. The whole variable domain, remainder taken from reference TRBV7-2 and TRBJ2-7, is GAGVSQSPSNKVTEKGKDVELRCDPISGHTALYWYRQSLGQGLEFLIYFQGNSAPDKSGLPSDRFSAERTGGSVSTLTIQRTQQEDSAVYLCASSFNGPREQYFGPGTRLTVT.

This chain uses TRBV6-5 with TRBJ1-1, with 9 bases aligning to TRBD1. Germline V lookup: CDR1 MNHEY, CDR2 SVGAGI. V trimming: 6 bases; J trimming: 1 base; junction bases outside the gene matches: 3. CDR3 length: 14 residues. CDR3 amino acids: CASRGTGTNTEAFF. In DNA form, the CDR3 reads TGTGCCAGCAGGGGGACAGGGACGAACACTGAAGCTTTCTTT.

This sequence joins TRBV9 and TRBJ1-1; 7 bases match TRBD1. The CDR3 runs to 15 residues. Germline trimming cut 0 bases from V and 1 base from J; bases unmatched to any gene: 3. Germline-derived CDR1 and CDR2 are SGDLS and YYNGEE. The CDR3 DNA is TGTGCCAGCAGCGTAGGGGGACAGCGGAACACTGAAGCTTTCTTT. Encoded protein: CASSVGGQRNTEAFF. The full variable domain, with the rest looked up from reference TRBV9 and TRBJ1-1, is DSGVTQTPKHLITATGQRVTLRCSPRSGDLSVYWYQQSLDQGLQFLIQYYNGEERAKGNILERFSAQQFPDLHSELNLSSLELGDSALYFCASSVGGQRNTEAFFGQGTRLTVV.

This chain connects TRBV6-5 to TRBJ2-1; 11 nucleotides agree with TRBD2. CDR1 and CDR2 from the germline V gene are MNHEY and SVGAGI. The CDR3 extends over 15 amino acids. The J segment lost 9 bases and the V segment lost 2 bases, leaving 6 bases of the junction unmatched. DNA for the CDR3: TGTGCCAGCAGTTACCAGGGACTAGCGGAGGGTGAGCAGTTCTTC. It encodes CASSYQGLAEGEQFF.

This sequence joins TRBV5-6 and TRBJ2-3; no reliable D call. The CDR3 has 14 residues. Germline V CDR1 and CDR2: SGHDT, YYEEEE. Trimming took off 1 base at V and 5 bases at J, with 11 bases between the two ends. CDR3 DNA sequence: TGTGCCAGCAGCTTGTCCGGCACGGGAGATACGCAGTATTTT. It encodes CASSLSGTGDTQYF.

This clone was recorded a few times. This chain uses TRBV19 with TRBJ1-1; 9 bases map to TRBD1. CDR1 is LNHDA, CDR2 SQIVND, per germline (reference sequence). CDR3 size: 13 residues. Trimming cost V 10 bases and J 3 bases; bases outside gene matches: 6. CDR3 nucleotide sequence: TGTGCCATTTCCCGGGACAGGGACACTGAAGCTTTCTTT. It translates to CAISRDRDTEAFF.

This clone appeared once. The gene calls are TRBV4-1 and TRBJ2-5, with 9 bases aligning to TRBD1. This CDR3 is 17 amino acids long. Germline lookup yields CDR1 MGHRA and CDR2 YSYEKL. Germline trimming cut 1 base from V and 5 bases from J; bases unmatched to any gene: 11. CDR3 bases: TGCGCCAGCAGCCAAGGGACAGGGGACCCCCGACTGGAGACCCAGTACTTC. Translation: CASSQGTGDPRLETQYF.

The chain is built from TRBV6-1 and TRBJ2-7, with 8 nucleotides matching TRBD2. V was clipped by 6 bases and J by 1 base; unmatched bases: 5. Germline V gives CDR1 MNHNS, CDR2 SASEGT. CDR3 length: 14 residues. The CDR3 sequence is CASRIAGTSYEQYF. DNA for the CDR3: TGTGCCAGCAGAATAGCGGGGACGTCCTACGAGCAGTACTTC.

The DNA for the CDR3 is TGTGCCAGCAGTATAACTAGGGGGCTGAACACTGAAGCTTTCTTT. It is translated as CASSITRGLNTEAFF. The V gene is TRBV27, the J gene TRBJ1-1; 7 nucleotides agree with TRBD1. Trimming at V came to 5 bases and at J to 0 bases, leaving 6 bases not matched to a gene. The CDR3 sequence is 15 residues long. CDR1 is MNHEY and CDR2 is SMNVEV in the germline V gene (reference sequence).

This chain connects TRBV7-2 to TRBJ2-5, with D tentatively TRBD2 (6 bases). This CDR3 contains 15 residues. Trimming took off 4 bases at V and 5 bases at J, with 17 bases between the two ends. Germline lookup yields CDR1 SGHTA and CDR2 FQGNSA. The CDR3 region has the DNA TGTGCCAGCAGCTCCTGGGGGGTCTCCGGGGAGACCCAGTACTTC. This codes for CASSSWGVSGETQYF. Variable domain in full (rest from reference TRBV7-2 and TRBJ2-5): GAGVSQSPSNKVTEKGKDVELRCDPISGHTALYWYRQSLGQGLEFLIYFQGNSAPDKSGLPSDRFSAERTGGSVSTLTIQRTQQEDSAVYLCASSSWGVSGETQYFGPGTRLLVL.

This chain connects TRBV5-1 to TRBJ1-1; D remains ambiguous. V dropped 4 bases and J dropped 0 bases, with 7 bases sitting between them. Germline-derived CDR1 and CDR2 are SGHRS and YFSETQ. The length of the CDR3 is 13 residues. CDR3 residues: CASSRGMNTEAFF. The CDR3 nucleotides read TGCGCCAGCAGCCGGGGAATGAACACTGAAGCTTTCTTT.

V usage is TRBV4-3 and J usage is TRBJ1-5; unclear D gene. CDR3 length: 16 amino acids. Germline V gene data show CDR1 as LGHNA and CDR2 as YSLEER. V was pared by 0 bases and J by 3 bases, with 12 bases between. CDR3 sequence (DNA): TGCGCCAGCAGCCAAGAGGGCGGCCAGGACAATCAGCCCCAGCATTTT. Translated, it gives CASSQEGGQDNQPQHF.

V and J are TRBV19 and TRBJ2-1; tentatively, D is TRBD2 (5 bases). Germline assignment: CDR1 LNHDA and CDR2 SQIVND (reference sequence). This CDR3 is 12 amino acids long. The germline V and J ends were trimmed by 8 bases and 3 bases, with 8 bases remaining between them. CDR3 in amino acids: CASSGSYNEQFF. The CDR3 coding sequence is TGTGCCAGTTCGGGGAGCTACAATGAGCAGTTCTTC.

The chain is built from TRBV19 and TRBJ2-6, with D uncertain. The V gene's germline CDR1 is LNHDA and CDR2 SQIVND (reference sequence). There are 18 residues in the CDR3. Trimming shortened V by 4 bases and J by 2 bases, and 18 bases separated the two germline ends. The CDR3 DNA is TGTGCCAGTAGTAACCCCCGGCTGCGAGATACTGGGGCCAACGTCCTGACTTTC. As protein: CASSNPRLRDTGANVLTF.

The sample holds a few counts of this clone. The chain recombines TRBV7-8 with TRBJ1-4; 8 bases match TRBD1. V was pared by 5 bases and J by 4 bases, with 6 bases of the junction left unmatched. Germline V gene sequence: CDR1 SGHVS, CDR2 FQNEAQ. CDR3 length: 15 amino acids. The CDR3 loop is CASSRTGRFNEKLFF. In nucleotides, the CDR3 is TGTGCCAGCAGCCGGACAGGGAGATTTAATGAAAAACTGTTTTTT.

The sample holds a few counts of this clone. The V call is TRBV4-1, the J call TRBJ2-7; D is uncertain. CDR1 and CDR2 from the germline V gene are MGHRA and YSYEKL. V was clipped by 0 bases and J by 4 bases, with 7 bases between them. There are 13 residues in the CDR3. Here the CDR3 DNA reads TGCGCCAGCAGCCAAGATGTCAGATACGAGCAGTACTTC. Translating gives CASSQDVRYEQYF.